This record concerns one TCR beta chain sequence. Under the authors' procedure: Estimation of nucleated cell counts was performed using reference gene primer amplification. Using immunoSEQ multiplex PCR, the repertoire was profiled, and TCRdb retains in-frame clones only, with some absent. That table is the source of V, J and clone size, and D and trimming were worked out from the DNA. The sample has 300,000 to 350,000 clones, roughly 87% seen once. This specimen comes from a study of blood T cell repertoires in COVID-19. Study in general: Both acute and convalescent COVID-19 samples were obtained from the United States, Italy and Spain. T cells, B-cell-depleted T cells, or PBMCs provided the cDNA or gDNA that served as material.

Seattle's cohort entered during active infection and was followed longitudinally. CDR3 length: 16 residues. Trimming took off 1 base at V and 4 bases at J, with 16 bases between the two ends. In germline, CDR1 is LGHNA, CDR2 YSLEER. This chain connects TRBV4-3 to TRBJ1-1; D is ambiguous. The clonotype was recovered from a man aged 25 to 40 with COVID-19, enrolled during active disease. The sample comprised peripheral blood. In DNA, the CDR3 is TGCGCCAGCAGCCAAGCGGGGAGCCAACGCGGCACTGAAGCTTTCTTT. It is translated as CASSQAGSQRGTEAFF.